One sample yielded the 3 T cell receptor beta chains listed below, sequenced in a study of response to subunit inactivated influenza vaccine. TCRdb recomputed calls from the RT-PCR reads with MiXCR, one row per CDR3 protein. There are hundreds of thousands of distinct CDR3 sequences in the sample; 25% occur only once, and approximately 1.9% lies in the top ten. This sample comprised CD4+ T cells sorted from PBMCs, obtained around 5 days after vaccination. The receptor source for this set is a man aged 45 to 65 who received an inactivated influenza vaccine.

This clonotype appeared a few times. The chain has TRBV5-1 and TRBJ1-2, with 9 positions matching TRBD1. This CDR3 has 15 residues. Germline V CDR1 and CDR2: SGHRS, YFSETQ. With V trimmed by 4 bases and J by 8 bases, 12 bases remained unmatched. The CDR3 DNA reads TGCGCCAGCAGCCCCGGGACAGGGACGTGGAGGGGCTACACCTTC. Residues: CASSPGTGTWRGYTF.

This clonotype was counted at least ten times. The chain uses TRBV20-1 and TRBJ2-5, with TRBD2 matching 9 bases. Germline CDR1 reads DFQATT; CDR2 reads SNEGSKA (reference sequence). V lost 4 bases and J lost 5; bases outside the gene matches: 11. This CDR3 is built from 15 residues. The CDR3: CSAIQFGTSRETQYF. CDR3 nucleotides: TGCAGTGCTATCCAGTTCGGGACTAGCAGGGAGACCCAGTACTTC.

This clonotype was seen only a few times. The genes are TRBV12-3 or TRBV12-4 and TRBJ2-3; D perhaps matches TRBD1 (6 bases). The CDR3 loop spans 15 amino acids. V was cut by 6 bases and J by 0 bases, with 13 bases left in between. The CDR3 sequence is CASSRDRFSTDTQYF. CDR3 coding DNA: TGTGCCAGCAGCCGAGACAGGTTCAGCACAGATACGCAGTATTTT.